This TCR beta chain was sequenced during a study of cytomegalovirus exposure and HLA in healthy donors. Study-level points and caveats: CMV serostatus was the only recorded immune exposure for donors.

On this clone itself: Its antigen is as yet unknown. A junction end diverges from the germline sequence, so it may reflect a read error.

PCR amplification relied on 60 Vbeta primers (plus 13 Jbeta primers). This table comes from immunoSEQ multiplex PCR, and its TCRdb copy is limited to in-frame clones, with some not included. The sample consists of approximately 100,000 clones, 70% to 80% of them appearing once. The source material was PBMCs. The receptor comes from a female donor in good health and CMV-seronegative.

This chain's CDR3 is CASSLERGGGVSLF. The CDR3 nucleotides read TGTGCCAGCAGCTTAGAGCGGGGGGGCGGGGTCTCGCTCTTC. This chain uses TRBV7-8 with TRBJ2-1; 10 nucleotides line up with TRBD2. The CDR3 loop spans 14 amino acids. CDR1 SGHVS and CDR2 FQNEAQ come from the germline V gene.